The sequence of this TCR beta chain was determined in a study of blood T cell repertoires in COVID-19. V shed 5 bases and J shed 2 bases, with 12 bases lying between them. CDR3 length: 14 amino acids. The germline V gene encodes CDR1 LNHDA and CDR2 SQIVND (reference sequence). Produced via immunoSEQ multiplex PCR; TCRdb's table is partial and in-frame only. This sample carries some 460,000 clones, approximately 90% of them seen once, and the ten largest clones take over 4%. This clonotype was obtained from a woman in her 30s with acute or convalescent COVID-19. What was sequenced was peripheral blood. J is TRBJ1-1 and V is TRBV19, with D possibly TRBD1 on 5 matching bases. Here the CDR3 DNA reads TGTGCCAGTAGTCTCACAGGCTATAACACTGAAGCTTTCTTT. This encodes CASSLTGYNTEAFF.